This passage covers 8 T cell receptor beta chains from one sample sequenced in a study of Ad26.COV2.S vaccination and SARS-CoV-2 variants. The treatment here: about 20 received Ad26.COV2.S at low or high dose, single or two shots; 5 received placebo; per-sample allocation not given. Collection of samples fell on day 63 after the first vaccine or placebo injection. Here immunoSEQ multiplex PCR was the method, and the copy in TCRdb shows in-frame clones only, minus some. This repertoire shows 350,000 to 400,000 clones, 70% to 90% found once; its top ten account for about 3.6%. Source: peripheral blood, taken in a trial of Ad26.COV2.S vaccine versus placebo. The source of these receptors is a person between 18 and 65 years old who received the Ad26.COV2.S COVID-19 vaccine or a placebo.

This clone was seen only a few times. The chain recombines TRBV12-5 with TRBJ1-6; TRBD1 aligns across 9 bases. CDR1 and CDR2 from the germline V gene are LGHNT and FRNRAP. The CDR3 spans 19 residues. V lost 0 bases, J lost 9 bases, and 15 bases stayed unmatched. The chain's CDR3 is CASGLVPTAAGTGCSPLHF. The DNA for the CDR3 is TGTGCTAGTGGTTTGGTACCTACCGCCGCCGGGACAGGGTGTTCACCCCTCCACTTT. The full variable domain, in which reference TRBV12-5 and TRBJ1-6 provide the parts outside the CDR3, is DARVTQTPRHKVTEMGQEVTMRCQPILGHNTVFWYRQTMMQGLELLAYFRNRAPLDDSGMPKDRFSAEMPDATLATLKIQPSEPRDSAVYFCASGLVPTAAGTGCSPLHFGNGTRLTVT.

The chain carries TRBV5-1 and TRBJ1-1, with D tentatively TRBD1 (5 bases). The CDR3 is made up of 15 amino acids. V was shortened by 3 bases and J by 3 bases, with 15 bases between the two germline ends. Germline V gives CDR1 SGHRS, CDR2 YFSETQ. For the CDR3, the DNA is TGCGCCAGCAGCTCCCTGACCGGGGCCTACACTGAAGCTTTCTTT. As protein: CASSSLTGAYTEAFF.

The chain is built from TRBV6-6 and TRBJ1-2; D unresolved. V lost 2 bases and J 6 bases, leaving 7 bases between the germline ends. Germline CDR1 is MNHNY and CDR2 is SVGAGI (reference sequence). There are 12 residues in the CDR3. The CDR3 DNA reads as TGTGCCAGCAGTTACCCGCAGCATGGCTACACCTTC. This translates into CASSYPQHGYTF.

This rearrangement joins TRBV4-1 to TRBJ2-3; 8 nucleotides line up with TRBD2. The J segment lost 4 bases and the V segment lost 0 bases, leaving 3 bases of the junction unmatched. Germline V gene lookup returns CDR1 MGHRA and CDR2 YSYEKL. The CDR3 covers 15 residues. CDR3 protein: CASSQEPGLADTQYF. The CDR3 region has the DNA TGCGCCAGCAGCCAAGAGCCGGGACTAGCAGATACGCAGTATTTT.

J is TRBJ2-7 and V is TRBV6-6, with D perhaps TRBD1 (6 bases). The germline V gene has CDR1 MNHNY and CDR2 SVGAGI (reference sequence). The CDR3 runs 14 residues. Trimming removed 4 bases from V and 0 bases from J, with 10 bases in between. This CDR3 reads CASSFTGSSYEQYF. The CDR3 DNA reads as TGTGCCAGCAGTTTTACAGGGAGCTCCTACGAGCAGTACTTC.

This chain links TRBV5-1 with TRBJ2-3, with D perhaps TRBD1 or TRBD2 (5 bases each). Between the trimmed V and J ends, which lost 0 bases and 1 base, there was a span of 12 bases. The CDR3 contains 16 residues. Germline assignment: CDR1 SGHRS and CDR2 YFSETQ. CDR3 region: CASSLGGTPGTDTQYF. The CDR3 nucleotides read TGCGCCAGCAGCTTGGGTGGGACGCCCGGCACAGATACGCAGTATTTT.

The chain uses TRBV6-6 and TRBJ2-7; 11 bases match TRBD2. CDR1 is MNHNY, CDR2 SVGAGI, per germline (reference sequence). V shed 2 bases, J shed 6 bases, and the junction held 3 bases outside the gene matches. The CDR3 loop spans 14 amino acids. Here the CDR3 DNA reads TGTGCCAGCAGTTACGGCCTAGCGGGGGGCGAGCAGTACTTC. Translating gives CASSYGLAGGEQYF.

The rearrangement uses TRBV19 and TRBJ1-1; a weak D match, TRBD1 (6 bases). Trimming took 7 bases from V and 4 from J, leaving 13 bases between them. This CDR3 has 13 residues. Germline CDR1 reads LNHDA; CDR2 reads SQIVND (reference sequence). The CDR3 region has the DNA TGTGCCAGTACGTTGGGGGCCGGCACTGAAGCTTTCTTT. It yields the protein CASTLGAGTEAFF.